These 10 T cell receptor beta chains originate from one sample sequenced in a study of OX40 agonist ivuxolimab in advanced cancers. The table came from immunoSEQ multiplex PCR; TCRdb's copy has only in-frame clones and leaves some out. The repertoire has tens of thousands of clones, roughly 80% of them found once; the top ten carry around 2.5%. The source material was CD4+ or CD8+ T cells sorted from blood, sampled in a trial of the OX40 agonist ivuxolimab. The source is an adult with an advanced solid tumor such as melanoma, head and neck, liver or kidney cancer.

V usage is TRBV5-5 and J usage is TRBJ1-1; no firm D call. V was cut by 4 bases and J by 3 bases, with 16 bases left in between. The CDR3 is made up of 15 amino acids. Germline CDR1 and CDR2: SGHKS and YYEKEE (reference sequence). For the CDR3, the DNA is TGTGCCAGCAGCCTAACCCCGAGTTTAGACACTGAAGCTTTCTTT. Amino acids: CASSLTPSLDTEAFF.

This clone is termed medium-sized. The rearrangement links TRBV2 to TRBJ2-3; TRBD2 agrees at 12 bases. The CDR3 runs to 16 residues. V trimming: 6 bases; J trimming: 2 bases; junction bases outside the gene matches: 6. Germline assignment: CDR1 SNHLY and CDR2 FYNNEI. The CDR3, as DNA: TGTGCCAGCAGAAGAAGACTAGCGGGGGACACAGATACGCAGTATTTT. Translating it yields CASRRRLAGDTDTQYF.

The V call is TRBV10-3, the J call TRBJ1-6; 10 nucleotides line up with TRBD1. Looked up from germline, CDR1 is ENHRY and CDR2 is SYGVKD. With V trimmed by 0 bases and J by 5 bases, 10 bases remained unmatched. The length of the CDR3 is 19 residues. The CDR3 coding sequence is TGTGCCATCAGTGAGTCGGGGTTCATCGGGACAGGGGATAATTCACCCCTCCACTTT. Translated, it gives CAISESGFIGTGDNSPLHF.

This clone was counted only a few times. This chain links TRBV10-3 with TRBJ1-5; 9 nucleotides align to TRBD1. V shed 6 bases and J 3 bases; nucleotides not matched to a gene: 6. Per the germline V gene, CDR1 is ENHRY and CDR2 is SYGVKD. CDR3 length: 15 amino acids. For the CDR3, the DNA is TGTGCCATCAGCGGGACAGGGCGGAACAATCAGCCCCAGCATTTT. It translates to CAISGTGRNNQPQHF.

V and J are TRBV19 and TRBJ1-1; D might be TRBD1 (6 bases). Germline assignment: CDR1 LNHDA and CDR2 SQIVND (reference sequence). The CDR3 has 14 residues. V dropped 8 bases and J dropped 3 bases, with 16 bases sitting between them. DNA of the CDR3: TGTGCCAGTGACCCCCAAGGGGGGGACACTGAAGCTTTCTTT. The encoded protein is CASDPQGGDTEAFF.

V is TRBV5-1 and J is TRBJ1-4, with D maybe TRBD1 (5 bases). Germline V gene sequence: CDR1 SGHRS, CDR2 YFSETQ. This CDR3 contains 14 residues. V lost 4 bases to trimming and J lost 5 bases, with 12 bases between them. This CDR3 reads CASSTGLENEKLFF. Here the CDR3 DNA reads TGCGCCAGCAGCACGGGACTTGAGAATGAAAAACTGTTTTTT.

A single count supports this clone. The chain recombines TRBV5-1 with TRBJ1-6; 7 bases align to TRBD1. J gave up 7 bases and V 5 bases, and 3 bases lay outside the gene matches. Germline CDR1 SGHRS, CDR2 YFSETQ. The length of the CDR3 is 13 residues. CDR3 DNA sequence: TGCGCCAGCAGGGACAGGTCGAATTCACCCCTCCACTTT. Its protein product is CASRDRSNSPLHF.

This clone was detected once. In DNA, the CDR3 is TGTGCCAGCAGCCGCGGGACAGGGGCCTACGAGCAGTACTTC. This sequence encodes CASSRGTGAYEQYF. V is TRBV28 and J is TRBJ2-7, with 10 bases identical to TRBD1. The CDR3 has 14 residues. The V segment lost 6 bases and the J segment 2 bases; nucleotides outside the gene matches: 4. The V gene's germline CDR1 is MDHEN and CDR2 SYDVKM.

The chain uses TRBV28 and TRBJ2-1; a possible D gene is TRBD1 (7 bases). Between the trimmed V and J ends, which lost 6 bases and 7 bases, there was a span of 13 bases. Germline V CDR1 and CDR2: MDHEN, SYDVKM. CDR3 size: 13 residues. CDR3 sequence reads: CASRRQGGNEQFF. DNA of the CDR3: TGTGCCAGCAGGAGACAGGGAGGAAATGAGCAGTTCTTC.

DNA of the CDR3: TGCGCCAGCAGCTTGGGTACAAATCAAGAGACCCAGTACTTC. Protein: CASSLGTNQETQYF. The rearrangement joins TRBV5-1 to TRBJ2-5; D remains ambiguous. The CDR3 is made up of 14 amino acids. V gave up 0 bases and J gave up 2 bases, with 8 bases separating them. Looked up from germline, CDR1 is SGHRS and CDR2 is YFSETQ.